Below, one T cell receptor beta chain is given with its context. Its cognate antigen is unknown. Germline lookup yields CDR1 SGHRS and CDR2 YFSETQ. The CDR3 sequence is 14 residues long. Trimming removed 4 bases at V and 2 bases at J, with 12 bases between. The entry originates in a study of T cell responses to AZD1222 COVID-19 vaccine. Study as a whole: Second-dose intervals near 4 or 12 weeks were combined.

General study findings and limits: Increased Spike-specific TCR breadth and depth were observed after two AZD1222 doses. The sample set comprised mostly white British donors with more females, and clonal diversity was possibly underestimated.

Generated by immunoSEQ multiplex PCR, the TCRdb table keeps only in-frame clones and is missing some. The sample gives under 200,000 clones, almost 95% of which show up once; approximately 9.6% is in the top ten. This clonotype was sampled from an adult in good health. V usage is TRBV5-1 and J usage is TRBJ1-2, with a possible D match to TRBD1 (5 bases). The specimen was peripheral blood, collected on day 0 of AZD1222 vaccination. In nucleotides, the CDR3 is TGCGCCAGCAGCCCGGGGCGGAGCAACTATGGCTACACCTTC. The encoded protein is CASSPGRSNYGYTF. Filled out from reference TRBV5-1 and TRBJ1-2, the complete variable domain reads KAGVTQTPRYLIKTRGQQVTLSCSPISGHRSVSWYQQTPGQGLQFLFEYFSETQRNKGNFPGRFSGRQFSNSRSEMNVSTLELGDSALYLCASSPGRSNYGYTFGSGTRLTVV.